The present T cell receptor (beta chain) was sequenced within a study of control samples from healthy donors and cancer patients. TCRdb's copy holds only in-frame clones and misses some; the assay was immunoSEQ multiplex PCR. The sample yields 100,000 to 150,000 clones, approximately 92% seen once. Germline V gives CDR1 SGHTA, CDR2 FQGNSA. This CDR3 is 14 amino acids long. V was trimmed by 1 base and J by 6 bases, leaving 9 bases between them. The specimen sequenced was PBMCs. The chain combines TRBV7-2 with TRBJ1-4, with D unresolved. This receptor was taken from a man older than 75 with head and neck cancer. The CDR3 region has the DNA TGTGCCAGCAGCTTAGACCGCTCCTATGAAAAACTGTTTTTT. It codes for CASSLDRSYEKLFF. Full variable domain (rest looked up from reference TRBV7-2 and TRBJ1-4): GAGVSQSPSNKVTEKGKDVELRCDPISGHTALYWYRQSLGQGLEFLIYFQGNSAPDKSGLPSDRFSAERTGGSVSTLTIQRTQQEDSAVYLCASSLDRSYEKLFFGSGTQLSVL.